This entry features one T cell receptor beta chain sequence. The identical CDR3 is also encoded by other nucleotide sequences in the sample. The entry originates in a study of cytomegalovirus exposure and HLA in healthy donors. PCR employed 60 Vbeta and 13 Jbeta primers. Clones were sequenced by immunoSEQ multiplex PCR, and TCRdb holds only the in-frame ones, with some missing. Altogether some 160,000 clones are present, 70% to 80% being singletons, with the ten largest covering 0.69%. This TCR derives from a woman in her forties in good health and CMV-seronegative. What was sequenced was PBMCs.

In nucleotides, the CDR3 is TGTGCCAGCAGTTTATCGGTGGATGAAAAACTGTTTTTT. Translating it yields CASSLSVDEKLFF. The V gene is TRBV28, the J gene TRBJ1-4; the D is unclear. This CDR3 region has 13 residues. The V end was cut by 1 base, the J end by 6 bases, with 6 bases between. Germline V gene sequence: CDR1 MDHEN, CDR2 SYDVKM. Together with reference TRBV28 and TRBJ1-4, the CDR3 gives the full variable domain: DVKVTQSSRYLVKRTGEKVFLECVQDMDHENMFWYRQDPGLGLRLIYFSYDVKMKEKGDIPEGYSVSREKKERFSLILESASTNQTSMYLCASSLSVDEKLFFGSGTQLSVL.